Reported below is one T cell receptor (beta chain). Its target is unknown. This entry belongs to a study of cytomegalovirus exposure and HLA in healthy donors. Germline CDR1 is SGHRS and CDR2 is YFSETQ. This CDR3 has 17 residues. J was trimmed by 7 bases and V by 0 bases; bases with no gene match: 12. Findings and caveats of the study: Researchers counted roughly 150 TCR beta chains as cytomegalovirus-associated. Generally TCR sequences proved uncommon, though certain public TCRs appeared in numerous donors. Among the CMV-associated chains, a few were confirmed in vitro as specific for CMV antigens.

Profiling relied on immunoSEQ multiplex PCR, and the TCRdb table lists in-frame clones only, not all of them. The sample records about 160,000 clones, 70% to 90% being singletons. Source material: PBMCs. This TCR came from a man between 25 and 39 years old in good health and CMV-seropositive. V and J are TRBV5-1 and TRBJ2-3; 9 nucleotides line up with TRBD2. CDR3 sequence (DNA): TGCGCCAGCAGCTTGGGGCTGGGCGGGGGGGCCCTAAATACGCAGTATTTT. It encodes CASSLGLGGGALNTQYF.